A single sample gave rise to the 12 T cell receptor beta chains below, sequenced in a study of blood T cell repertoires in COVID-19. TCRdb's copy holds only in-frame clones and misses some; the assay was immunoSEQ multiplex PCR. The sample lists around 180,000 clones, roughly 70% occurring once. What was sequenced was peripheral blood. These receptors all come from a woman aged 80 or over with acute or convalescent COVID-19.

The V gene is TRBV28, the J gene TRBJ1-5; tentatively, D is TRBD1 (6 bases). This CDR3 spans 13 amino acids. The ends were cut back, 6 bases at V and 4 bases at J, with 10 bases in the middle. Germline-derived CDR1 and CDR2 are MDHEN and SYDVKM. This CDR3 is CASSPTGNQPQHF. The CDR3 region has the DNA TGTGCCAGCAGCCCCACAGGGAATCAGCCCCAGCATTTT.

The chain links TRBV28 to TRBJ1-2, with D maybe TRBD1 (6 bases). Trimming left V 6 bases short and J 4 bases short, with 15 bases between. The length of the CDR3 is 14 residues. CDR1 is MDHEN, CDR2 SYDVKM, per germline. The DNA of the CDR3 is TGTGCCAGCAGCCCAGACCTGGACAGCTATGGCTACACCTTC. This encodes CASSPDLDSYGYTF.

CDR3 sequence reads: CASSFGSATNEKLFF. CDR3 DNA sequence: TGTGCCAGCAGTTTCGGGAGTGCAACTAATGAAAAACTGTTTTTT. J is TRBJ1-4 and V is TRBV6-2 or TRBV6-3, with D hard to call. The CDR3 is made up of 15 amino acids. Germline CDR1 reads MNHEY; CDR2 reads SVGEGT. Trimming pared 4 bases from V and 0 bases from J, leaving 9 bases between.

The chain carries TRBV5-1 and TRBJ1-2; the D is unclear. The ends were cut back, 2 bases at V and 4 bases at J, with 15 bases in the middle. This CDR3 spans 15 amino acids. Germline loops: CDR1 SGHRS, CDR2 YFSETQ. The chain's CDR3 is CASSLPGSPGYGYTF. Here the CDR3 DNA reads TGCGCCAGCAGCTTACCGGGATCCCCTGGCTATGGCTACACCTTC.

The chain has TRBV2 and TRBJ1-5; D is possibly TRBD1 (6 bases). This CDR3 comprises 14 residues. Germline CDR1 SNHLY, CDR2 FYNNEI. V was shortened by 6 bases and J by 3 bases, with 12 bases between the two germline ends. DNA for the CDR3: TGTGCCAGCAGGCCCACAGGGCCCAATCAGCCCCAGCATTTT. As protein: CASRPTGPNQPQHF.

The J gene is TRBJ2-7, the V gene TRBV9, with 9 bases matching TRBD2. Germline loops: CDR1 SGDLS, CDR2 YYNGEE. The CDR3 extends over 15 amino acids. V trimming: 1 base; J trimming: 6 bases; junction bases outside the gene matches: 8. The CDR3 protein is CASSVNPAGGREQYF. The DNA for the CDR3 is TGTGCCAGCAGCGTAAATCCAGCGGGAGGTCGCGAGCAGTACTTC.

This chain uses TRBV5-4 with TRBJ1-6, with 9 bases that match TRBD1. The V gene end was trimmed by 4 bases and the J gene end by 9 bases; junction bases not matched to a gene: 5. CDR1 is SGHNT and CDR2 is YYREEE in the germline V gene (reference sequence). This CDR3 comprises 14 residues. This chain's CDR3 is CASSEQGARSPLHF. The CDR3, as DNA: TGTGCCAGCAGCGAACAGGGGGCCCGTTCACCCCTCCACTTT.

CDR3 region: CASSLGSGGPHGYTF. CDR3 nucleotide sequence: TGCGCCAGCAGCTTGGGATCGGGGGGTCCCCATGGCTACACCTTC. The chain is built from TRBV5-1 and TRBJ1-2, with D tentatively TRBD1 (5 bases). Germline assignment: CDR1 SGHRS and CDR2 YFSETQ. V gave up 0 bases and J gave up 6 bases, with 15 bases separating them. The CDR3 covers 15 residues.

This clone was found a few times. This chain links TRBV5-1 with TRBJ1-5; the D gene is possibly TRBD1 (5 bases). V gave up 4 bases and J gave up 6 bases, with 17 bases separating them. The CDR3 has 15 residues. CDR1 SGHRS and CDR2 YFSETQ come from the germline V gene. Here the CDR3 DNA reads TGCGCCAGCAGCCCTACGGCAGGGATGAGTCAGCCCCAGCATTTT. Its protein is CASSPTAGMSQPQHF.

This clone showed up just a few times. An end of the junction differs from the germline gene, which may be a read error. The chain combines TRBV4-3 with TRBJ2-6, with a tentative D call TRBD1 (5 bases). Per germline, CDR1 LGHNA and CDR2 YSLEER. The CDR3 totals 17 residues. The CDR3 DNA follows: TGCGCCAGCAGCCAGAGTGGCGGAAGCTCTGGGGCAAACGTCCTGACTTTC. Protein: CASSQSGGSSGANVLTF.

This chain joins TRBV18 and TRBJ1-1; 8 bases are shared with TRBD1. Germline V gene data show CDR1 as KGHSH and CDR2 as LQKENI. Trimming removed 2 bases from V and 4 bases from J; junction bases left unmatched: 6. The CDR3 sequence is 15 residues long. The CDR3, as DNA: TGTGCCAGCTCACCATCGGACAGGGATGGCACTGAAGCTTTCTTT. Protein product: CASSPSDRDGTEAFF. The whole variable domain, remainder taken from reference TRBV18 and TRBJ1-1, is NAGVMQNPRHLVRRRGQEARLRCSPMKGHSHVYWYRQLPEEGLKFMVYLQKENIIDESGMPKERFSAEFPKEGPSILRIQQVVRGDSAAYFCASSPSDRDGTEAFFGQGTRLTVV.

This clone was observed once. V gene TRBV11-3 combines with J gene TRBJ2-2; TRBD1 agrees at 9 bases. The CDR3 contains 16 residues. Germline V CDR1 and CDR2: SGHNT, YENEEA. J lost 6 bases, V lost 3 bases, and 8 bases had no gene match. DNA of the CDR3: TGTGCCAGCAGCTTCCGACAGGGGGGAGAAGCCGGGGAGCTGTTTTTT. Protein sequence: CASSFRQGGEAGELFF.